This TCR beta chain was found in a study of blood T cell repertoires in COVID-19. Study information: Sources were T cells, B-cell-depleted T cells, or PBMCs; the material itself was cDNA or gDNA.

CDR3 length: 13 residues. Germline CDR1 reads MNHEY; CDR2 reads SVGAGI. V dropped 6 bases and J dropped 7 bases, with 12 bases sitting between them. In the original processing: Researchers report that nucleated cell counts were estimated from reference gene primer amplification. The assay was immunoSEQ multiplex PCR, and TCRdb's table has in-frame clones only and misses some. For V, J and clone size, that table is used; D and trimming come from the DNA. This sample carries approximately 250,000 clones, 85% to 90% of them seen once, and the ten largest clones take about 5%. Seattle-derived patients entered the study during active infection and were followed longitudinally.

Sequenced input: peripheral blood. The J gene is TRBJ2-2, the V gene TRBV6-5, with a possible D match to TRBD2 (5 bases). This TCR was recovered from a woman in her sixties or seventies with COVID-19, enrolled during active disease. CDR3 DNA sequence: TGTGCCAGCAGCCCGATCCGGGGCGGGGAGCTGTTTTTT. It specifies CASSPIRGGELFF.